The rows below give T cell receptor beta chains drawn from one sample of a study of blood T cells in healthy people across ages. TCRdb called the 5' RACE reads again in MiXCR, with one record for every CDR3 protein. This sample carries under 850,000 distinct CDR3 sequences, approximately 35% of them seen once, and the ten largest clones take around 13%. The sample was blood. The receptors were gathered from a young man in good health. Both conserved end residues are part of each CDR3. A D gene is named only where the DNA matches it firmly. The size of a clone is reported for some rows only, either as once, few or many, or as a class for expanded clones.

clone_size,j_call,d_call,v_call,cdr3_nt,cdr3_aa
NA,TRBJ1-1,NA,TRBV6-2/TRBV6-3,TGTGCCAGCCGGATACGAGTTACCGCTGAAGCTTTCTTT,CASRIRVTAEAFF
NA,TRBJ2-5,NA,TRBV12-3/TRBV12-4,TGTGCCAGCACCCTTAGAGAACAAGAGACCCAGTACTTC,CASTLREQETQYF
few,TRBJ1-2,TRBD1,TRBV5-1,TGCGCCAGCAGCAAAGGACAGGGGGCTGATGGCTACACCTTC,CASSKGQGADGYTF
NA,TRBJ2-2,NA,TRBV2,TGTGCCAGCGCCGGGACGGGGCGGGCCGGGGAGCTGTTTTTT,CASAGTGRAGELFF
NA,TRBJ1-1,NA,TRBV5-1,TGCGCCAGCAGCCTATATACTTGGACCACTGAAGCTTTCTTT,CASSLYTWTTEAFF
many,TRBJ2-3,NA,TRBV25-1,TGTGCCAGCAGTGAACTCCGGACATCCGTAGATACGCAGTATTTT,CASSELRTSVDTQYF
NA,TRBJ2-5,TRBD2,TRBV2,TGTGCCAGCAGAGTACCGGGACTAGTGTTTCAAGAGACCCAGTACTTC,CASRVPGLVFQETQYF
few,TRBJ2-3,TRBD2,TRBV20-1,TGCAGTGCTAGTGCGGGGGACACAGATACGCAGTATTTT,CSASAGDTDTQYF
few,TRBJ2-1,NA,TRBV2,TGTGCCAGCAGTAGTGGGATCTACAATGAGCAGTTCTTC,CASSSGIYNEQFF
few,TRBJ2-7,NA,TRBV21-1,TGTGCCAGCAGCCGGCTATACGGGGAGACCTACGAGCAGTACTTC,CASSRLYGETYEQYF
NA,TRBJ1-2,NA,TRBV2,TGTGCCAGCAGTGACAGGGCCCGGGGCTACACCTTC,CASSDRARGYTF
NA,TRBJ1-1,TRBD1,TRBV5-1,TGCGCCAGCAGCTTGGGGACAGGGGCGCACACTGAAGCTTTCTTT,CASSLGTGAHTEAFF
NA,TRBJ2-1,TRBD1,TRBV7-3,TGTGCCAGCAGCTCGGGACAGGTAATGAGTCATGAGCAGTTCTTC,CASSSGQVMSHEQFF
once,TRBJ2-1,NA,TRBV7-9,TGTGCCAGCAGCTTAGAGTGGGACACCAGGAGCTCCTACAATGAGCAGTTCTTC,CASSLEWDTRSSYNEQFF
NA,TRBJ2-7,TRBD2,TRBV20-1,TGCAGTGCTAGAGACCCTCTAGCGGGGGGGCGGATATGTGATGAGCAGTACTTC,CSARDPLAGGRICDEQYF
few,TRBJ2-1,NA,TRBV4-1,TGCGCCAGCAGCCAACGGGGGCCGGCCGGCAATGAGCAGTTCTTC,CASSQRGPAGNEQFF
few,TRBJ1-1,TRBD1,TRBV6-1,TGTGCCAGCCACATCCTACGGACAGGGGAAACTGAAGCTTTCTTT,CASHILRTGETEAFF
NA,TRBJ2-3,NA,TRBV5-1,TGCGCCAGCAGCCCCAATACGGGTACGCAGTATTTT,CASSPNTGTQYF
few,TRBJ2-5,TRBD2,TRBV20-1,TGCAGTGCTTCGAGGACTAGTCGGGAGACCCAGTACTTC,CSASRTSRETQYF
NA,TRBJ2-7,TRBD2,TRBV5-1,TGCGCCAGCAGCGGGACTAGCGGGGTGGAGCAGTACTTC,CASSGTSGVEQYF
few,TRBJ1-2,NA,TRBV4-1,TGCGCCAGCAGCCAAGTCCAACGGGGTAACTATGGCTACACCTTC,CASSQVQRGNYGYTF
few,TRBJ2-7,NA,TRBV13,TGTGCCAGCAGCTTAGTTGGCGGGGGCGCTTCCTACGAGCAGTACTTC,CASSLVGGGASYEQYF
many,TRBJ1-2,NA,TRBV6-6,TGTGCCAGTAAGGGGGATGGCTACACCTTC,CASKGDGYTF
many,TRBJ2-1,TRBD2,TRBV12-3/TRBV12-4,TGTGCCAGCAAGATCAGCGGGGGGGCCTACAATGAGCAGTTCTTC,CASKISGGAYNEQFF
few,TRBJ2-4,NA,TRBV7-2,TGTGCCAGCAGCTTGGACCCTCTAGCCAAAAACATTCAGTACTTC,CASSLDPLAKNIQYF
NA,TRBJ2-1,NA,TRBV6-2/TRBV6-3,TGTGCCAGCAGTTACGTGAGCTCCTACAATGAGCAGTTCTTC,CASSYVSSYNEQFF
few,TRBJ2-1,NA,TRBV7-2,TGTGCCAGCAGCTTGGGCGTCCAACCATACAATGAGCAGTTCTTC,CASSLGVQPYNEQFF
few,TRBJ1-4,TRBD1,TRBV6-6,TGTGCCAGCAGGACAGGGGGCTTGGTGGAAAAACTGTTTTTT,CASRTGGLVEKLFF
NA,TRBJ2-1,NA,TRBV5-1,TGCGCCAGCAGCTTGGTCCCGGGACGAGCGGAGTCCGATGAGCAATTCTTC,CASSLVPGRAESDEQFF
NA,TRBJ1-1,NA,TRBV18,TGTGCCAGCTCACCAATGAGAGAGATGAACACTGAAGCTTTCTTT,CASSPMREMNTEAFF
few,TRBJ2-7,NA,TRBV12-3/TRBV12-4,TGTGCCAGCAGTTTAAAGAGGGACTACGAGCAGTACTTC,CASSLKRDYEQYF
NA,TRBJ2-7,TRBD1,TRBV2,TGTGCCAGCAAAGAGGGACAGGAGACCTACGAGCAGTACTTC,CASKEGQETYEQYF
few,TRBJ1-1,NA,TRBV6-2/TRBV6-3,TGTGCCAGCAGTTCCGATCTGGACAGGAACACTGAAGCTTTCTTT,CASSSDLDRNTEAFF
many,TRBJ2-5,TRBD2,TRBV4-1,TGCGCCAGCAGCCATCCGGGACTAGCGGGGGGGCCGTCCCGTAATGAGCAGTACTTC,CASSHPGLAGGPSRNEQYF
once,TRBJ2-3,NA,TRBV12-3/TRBV12-4,TGTACCAGCAGTTTGTTGAGGGGGGCTAGCACAGATACGCAGTATTTT,CTSSLLRGASTDTQYF
NA,TRBJ1-2,NA,TRBV5-6,TGTGCCAGCAGCTTGGGTGGAGTTAGCTACACCTTC,CASSLGGVSYTF
NA,TRBJ1-6,NA,TRBV27,TGTGCCAGCAGTCCACCCCGGGGGGATGTAGGGTCACCCCTCCACTTT,CASSPPRGDVGSPLHF
few,TRBJ2-3,NA,TRBV20-1,TGCAGTGCTAGAGATGTCCGGGGGACTCGCACAGATACGCAGTATTTT,CSARDVRGTRTDTQYF
once,TRBJ1-1,NA,TRBV2,TGTGCCATCCCCAGAGGACAGATTGAGACTGAAGCTTTCTTT,CAIPRGQIETEAFF
NA,TRBJ2-1,TRBD1,TRBV3-1,TGTGCCAGCAGCTCCTACAGGGGCAATGAGCAGTTCTTC,CASSSYRGNEQFF
few,TRBJ2-4,NA,TRBV4-3,TGCGCCAGCAGCCAAGGGGGAGGACGACCACAGTACTTC,CASSQGGGRPQYF
few,TRBJ1-6,NA,TRBV21-1,TGTGCCAGAGGACAGGGGACATCTATCTGTAATTCACCCCTCCACTTT,CARGQGTSICNSPLHF
once,TRBJ1-1,NA,TRBV6-5,TGTGCCAGCAGCAACCGCGACACCTACACTGAAGCTTTCTTT,CASSNRDTYTEAFF
NA,TRBJ2-3,NA,TRBV27,TGTGCCAGCAGTTTAAGGGGGGACTCCTCTGCTAGCACAGATACGCAGTATTTT,CASSLRGDSSASTDTQYF
NA,TRBJ2-7,NA,TRBV7-8,TGTGCCAGCAGCTTATTGTTCGGGACGGCATCTGAGCAGTACTTC,CASSLLFGTASEQYF
few,TRBJ2-1,NA,TRBV7-8,TGTGCCAGCAGCTTTAAATTCTTGAATGAGCAGTTCTTC,CASSFKFLNEQFF
few,TRBJ2-1,NA,TRBV3-1,TGTGCCAGCAGCCAGGACGATGTGCGTAGGGCCTACAATGAGCAGTTCTTC,CASSQDDVRRAYNEQFF
NA,TRBJ2-3,NA,TRBV4-1,TGCGCCAGCAGCCAAGCCAGGGGAGGACGCTACGGCACAGATACGCAGTATTTT,CASSQARGGRYGTDTQYF
few,TRBJ2-3,TRBD1,TRBV7-8,TGTGCCAGCAGCGGACGAACAGGGGGGTCGACAGATACGCAGTATTTT,CASSGRTGGSTDTQYF
few,TRBJ1-4,NA,TRBV25-1,TGTGCCAGCAGTGAATATCAGGCAATTGGGGGGACTAATGAAAAACTGTTTTTT,CASSEYQAIGGTNEKLFF
NA,TRBJ2-5,TRBD1,TRBV2,TGTGCCAGCAGGGACAGGGGGTTCGATGAGCAGTACTTC,CASRDRGFDEQYF
many,TRBJ2-5,NA,TRBV12-3/TRBV12-4,TGTGCCAGCAGTTTCGGCACCCAAGAGACCCAGTACTTC,CASSFGTQETQYF
many,TRBJ2-7,NA,TRBV27,TGTGCCAGAACGGACGGCTCCTACGAGCAGTACTTC,CARTDGSYEQYF
few,TRBJ2-1,NA,TRBV2,TGTGCCAGCACGACACTGAGGGGGATCCTCTACAATGAGCAGTTCTTC,CASTTLRGILYNEQFF